The clone carrying this TCR beta chain was detected only a few times. This record belongs to a study of T cells after yellow fever vaccination. CDR1 and CDR2 from the germline V gene are SGHDN and FVKESK. The trim removed 3 bases at V and 4 bases at J, leaving 6 bases unmatched. This CDR3 has 15 amino acids. A universal primer site and UMIs were added as TCR cDNA was made by 5'RACE template switching. TCRdb called the 5' RACE reads again in MiXCR, with one record for every CDR3 protein. The profile shows 120,000 or so distinct CDR3 sequences, roughly 15% of them singletons. The starting material was CD8+ T cells sorted from PBMCs, obtained 5 days after the yellow fever booster vaccination. The V call is TRBV14, the J call TRBJ2-3; TRBD2 aligns across 8 bases. The origin of this receptor is a man aged 18 to 30 who received the YFV17D yellow fever vaccine. The CDR3 DNA is TGTGCCAGCAGCCAGCTTGCGGGGGGCTCAGATACGCAGTATTTT. Its translation is CASSQLAGGSDTQYF.